What follows are 3 T cell receptor beta chains derived from one specimen sequenced in a study of immune cell composition in non-small cell lung cancer (dated by TCRdb to the late 2010s). Libraries were made using the immunoSEQ multiplex PCR assay. The table was pulled from immuneACCESS by TCRdb, which kept in-frame rearrangements only. Such tables lose some clones; where checked, under half of the loss comes from unresolved V genes, and the rest has no known cause. The sample table records 2,500 to 4,000 clones; roughly 86% of these occur just once. The ten largest clones take up approximately 7.9% of the sample. The sequenced sample consisted of lung tumor tissue. The receptors were sampled from a human donor with non-small cell lung cancer.

V gene TRBV2 combines with J gene TRBJ1-2, with 8 bases matching TRBD1. Trimming at V came to 2 bases and at J to 4 bases, leaving 6 bases not matched to a gene. The CDR3 consists of 15 residues. Germline lookup yields CDR1 SNHLY and CDR2 FYNNEI. The DNA for the CDR3 is TGTGCCAGCAGTGAAAAGAGGGACAGGCCCTATGGCTACACCTTC. Encoded protein: CASSEKRDRPYGYTF.

This chain connects TRBV2 to TRBJ1-4; D might be TRBD1 (5 bases). This CDR3 is built from 15 residues. CDR1 and CDR2 from the germline V gene are SNHLY and FYNNEI. V was pared by 1 base and J by 4 bases, with 10 bases between. CDR3 DNA sequence: TGTGCCAGCAGTGAAGGGACAAAGGTTAATGAAAAACTGTTTTTT. The encoded protein is CASSEGTKVNEKLFF.

The chain is built from TRBV5-1 and TRBJ2-2; possible D gene TRBD1, 6 bases. This CDR3 region has 14 residues. The germline V gene has CDR1 SGHRS and CDR2 YFSETQ. V was clipped by 5 bases and J by 6 bases, with 14 bases between them. CDR3 protein: CASRAREGAGELFF. The CDR3, as DNA: TGCGCCAGCAGGGCGAGAGAGGGGGCCGGGGAGCTGTTTTTT. The full variable domain, rest sourced from reference TRBV5-1 and TRBJ2-2, is KAGVTQTPRYLIKTRGQQVTLSCSPISGHRSVSWYQQTPGQGLQFLFEYFSETQRNKGNFPGRFSGRQFSNSRSEMNVSTLELGDSALYLCASRAREGAGELFFGEGSRLTVL.